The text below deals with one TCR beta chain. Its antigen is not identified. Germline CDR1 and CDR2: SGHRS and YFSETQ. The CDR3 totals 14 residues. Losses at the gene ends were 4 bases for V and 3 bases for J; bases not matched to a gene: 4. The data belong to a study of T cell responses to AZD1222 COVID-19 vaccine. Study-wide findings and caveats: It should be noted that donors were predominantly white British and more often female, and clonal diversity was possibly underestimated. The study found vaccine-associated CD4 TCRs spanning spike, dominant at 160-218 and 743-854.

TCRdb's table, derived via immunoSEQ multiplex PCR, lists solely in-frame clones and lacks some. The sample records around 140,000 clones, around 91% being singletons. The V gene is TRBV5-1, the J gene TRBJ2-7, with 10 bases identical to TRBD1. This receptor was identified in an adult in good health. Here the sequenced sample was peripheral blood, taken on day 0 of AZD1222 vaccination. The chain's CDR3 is CASSRTGGGYEQYF. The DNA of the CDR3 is TGCGCCAGCAGCCGGACAGGGGGTGGCTACGAGCAGTACTTC.